These 4 T cell receptor beta chains were all obtained from the same sample, sequenced in a study of CD8 T cells in Susac syndrome. Reverse transcription of about 0.5 to 1 ug RNA was carried out with random hexamers. In TCRdb, the immunoSEQ multiplex PCR reads were re-called with MiXCR into one record per CDR3 protein. The sample includes some 180,000 distinct CDR3 sequences, 85% to 95% seen only once; the top ten take approximately 0.1%. Sequencing was done on a sample of CD4+ T cells from PBMCs. These receptors all stem from a human donor in good health.

V gene TRBV29-1 combines with J gene TRBJ1-1; 9 bases agree with TRBD1. The germline gives CDR1 SQVTM, CDR2 ANQGSEA. The CDR3 sequence is 13 residues long. Trimming removed 6 bases from V and 1 base from J; junction bases left unmatched: 3. The chain's CDR3 is CSVDRGWNTEAFF. The CDR3 region has the DNA TGCAGCGTCGACAGGGGGTGGAACACTGAAGCTTTCTTT. Variable domain in full (rest from reference TRBV29-1 and TRBJ1-1): SAVISQKPSRDICQRGTSLTIQCQVDSQVTMMFWYRQQPGQSLTLIATANQGSEATYESGFVIDKFPISRPNLTFSTLTVSNMSPEDSSIYLCSVDRGWNTEAFFGQGTRLTVV.

The CDR3, as DNA: TGCAGCGTTGGGCGGGAGCAGTACTTC. Translating gives CSVGREQYF. V is TRBV29-1 and J is TRBJ2-7; D remains unclear. Trimming took 4 bases from V and 7 from J, leaving 5 bases between them. The CDR3 has 9 amino acids. From germline, CDR1 is SQVTM and CDR2 ANQGSEA.

The chain is built from TRBV5-1 and TRBJ2-2; 8 bases map to TRBD2. The CDR3 is 17 residues long. The V gene's germline CDR1 is SGHRS and CDR2 YFSETQ. The junction had 11 bases not matched to a gene; V was cut back by 0 bases and J by 7 bases. CDR3 protein: CASSLAQGSGRNGELFF. For the CDR3, the DNA is TGCGCCAGCAGCTTGGCCCAGGGGAGCGGGAGAAACGGGGAGCTGTTTTTT. Based on the CDR3 plus reference TRBV5-1 and TRBJ2-2, the full variable domain is KAGVTQTPRYLIKTRGQQVTLSCSPISGHRSVSWYQQTPGQGLQFLFEYFSETQRNKGNFPGRFSGRQFSNSRSEMNVSTLELGDSALYLCASSLAQGSGRNGELFFGEGSRLTVL.

CDR3 loop: CASSYSPFGARTYNEQFF. Here the CDR3 DNA reads TGTGCCAGCAGTTACTCGCCGTTCGGAGCTCGGACCTACAATGAGCAGTTCTTC. The chain is built from TRBV6-5 and TRBJ2-1; D is uncertain. CDR1 is MNHEY, CDR2 SVGAGI, per germline. Trimming cost V 0 bases and J 2 bases, with 17 bases left between them. The CDR3 has 18 residues.